The source of this T cell receptor (beta chain) is a study of cytomegalovirus exposure and HLA in healthy donors. The V gene end was trimmed by 6 bases and the J gene end by 2 bases; junction bases not matched to a gene: 7. The CDR3 spans 15 residues. Germline V lookup: CDR1 MNHNY, CDR2 SVGAGI (reference sequence). Study-level findings and limits: The tendency of first-cohort TCR clusters to co-occur in the 90 to 150 validation repertoires emerged from a later analysis.

Profiled with immunoSEQ multiplex PCR; TCRdb holds only in-frame clones, not every one. The repertoire holds 150,000 or so clones, with roughly nine tenths as singletons. A remark on this clone: No antigen is known for it.

The rearrangement joins TRBV6-6 to TRBJ1-3; 7 bases align to TRBD1. The sequence came from a young woman in good health and CMV-seronegative. The sample consisted of PBMCs. The CDR3 DNA is TGTGCCAGCAGCTGGACAGGATCAACTGGAAACACCATATATTTT. Translated: CASSWTGSTGNTIYF.